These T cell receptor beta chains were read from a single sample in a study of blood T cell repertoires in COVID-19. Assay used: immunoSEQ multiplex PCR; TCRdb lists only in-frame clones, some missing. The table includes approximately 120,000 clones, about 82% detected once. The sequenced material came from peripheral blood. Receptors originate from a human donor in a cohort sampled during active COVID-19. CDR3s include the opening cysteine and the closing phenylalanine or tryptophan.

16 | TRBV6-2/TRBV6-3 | CASSYSIRGNSYEQYF
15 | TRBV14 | CASSQVYGSTYEQYF
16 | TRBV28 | CASSITAITLRNGYTF
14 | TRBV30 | CAWSVGSGQETQYF
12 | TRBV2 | CASVANSYEQYF
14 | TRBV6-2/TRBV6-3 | CASSLKPRGEKLFF
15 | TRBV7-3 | CASSLGGGMNTEAFF
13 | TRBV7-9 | CASSSAGGYEQYF
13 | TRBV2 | CAASGGGENTIYF
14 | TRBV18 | CASSPAGPNYGYTF